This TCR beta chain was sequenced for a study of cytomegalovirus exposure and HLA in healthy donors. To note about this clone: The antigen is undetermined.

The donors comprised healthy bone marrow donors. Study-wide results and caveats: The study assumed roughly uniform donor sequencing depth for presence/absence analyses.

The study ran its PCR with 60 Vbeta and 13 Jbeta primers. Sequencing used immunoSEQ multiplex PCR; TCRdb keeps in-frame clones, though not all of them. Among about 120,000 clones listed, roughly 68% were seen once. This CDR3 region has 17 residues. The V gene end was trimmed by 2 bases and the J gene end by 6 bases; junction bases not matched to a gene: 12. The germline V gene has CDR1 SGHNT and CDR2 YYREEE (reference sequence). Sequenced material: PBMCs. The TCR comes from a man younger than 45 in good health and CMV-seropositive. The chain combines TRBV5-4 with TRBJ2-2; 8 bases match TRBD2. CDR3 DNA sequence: TGTGCCAGCAGCTTTTACCCGGGACTAGTGTTGTCCGGGGAGCTGTTTTTT. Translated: CASSFYPGLVLSGELFF.